Shown below are 31 T cell receptor beta chains from a single sample sequenced in a study of shared clonotypes between healthy human individuals. Assay used: immunoSEQ multiplex PCR; TCRdb lists only in-frame clones, some missing. Here the sample spans some 1 million clones, approximately 68% being singletons. The specimen sequenced was memory CD4+ T cells sorted from blood. Specified subset: CD45RA-negative fraction. The receptors originated from a man between 18 and 35 years old in good health.

The chain recombines TRBV7-2 with TRBJ2-3, with D perhaps matching TRBD2 (5 bases). Trimming took off 3 bases at V and 4 bases at J, with 8 bases between the two ends. The CDR3 extends over 13 amino acids. Per germline, CDR1 SGHTA and CDR2 FQGNSA. CDR3 nucleotide sequence: TGTGCCAGCAGCTTCTCGCGGGCAGATACGCAGTATTTT. It is translated as CASSFSRADTQYF.

This clone has only a few counts. J is TRBJ2-7 and V is TRBV28; 12 bases map to TRBD1. The CDR3 is made up of 15 amino acids. V lost 1 base and J lost 5; bases outside the gene matches: 3. Germline assignment: CDR1 MDHEN and CDR2 SYDVKM. The CDR3 DNA reads TGTGCCAGCAGTTTATCGGGACAGGGGGCCAACGAGCAGTACTTC. Protein: CASSLSGQGANEQYF.

The rearrangement links TRBV30 to TRBJ2-4; perhaps TRBD2 as D (5 bases). The CDR3 has 13 amino acids. Germline assignment: CDR1 GTSNPN and CDR2 SVGIG (reference sequence). V was shortened by 3 bases and J by 3 bases, with 9 bases between the two germline ends. CDR3 DNA sequence: TGTGCCTGGAGCACCGGGGTCAAAAACATTCAGTACTTC. This encodes CAWSTGVKNIQYF.

This sequence joins TRBV4-3 and TRBJ2-3; 8 nucleotides match TRBD2. The trim removed 1 base at V and 4 bases at J, leaving 10 bases unmatched. The CDR3 runs to 17 residues. Looked up from germline, CDR1 is LGHNA and CDR2 is YSLEER. The CDR3 here is CASSQGVREGRADTQYF. The CDR3 region has the DNA TGCGCCAGCAGCCAAGGAGTACGGGAGGGCCGTGCAGATACGCAGTATTTT.

Only one count was recorded for this clone. The chain couples TRBV29-1 to TRBJ2-5; D is ambiguous. Trimming shortened V by 6 bases and J by 9 bases, and 14 bases separated the two germline ends. The CDR3 is made up of 11 amino acids. Per the germline V gene, CDR1 is SQVTM and CDR2 is ANQGSEA. In DNA form, the CDR3 reads TGCAGCGTCATTCGAATGTGGGCCCAGTACTTC. Its translation: CSVIRMWAQYF.

CDR3 sequence (DNA): TGTGCCAGTAGTCCGCGGACAGGGGCTAATCAAGAGACCCAGTACTTC. Protein: CASSPRTGANQETQYF. This chain joins TRBV19 and TRBJ2-5, with 9 bases that match TRBD1. The CDR3 length is 16 residues. J was trimmed by 2 bases and V by 5 bases; bases with no gene match: 9. Germline lookup yields CDR1 LNHDA and CDR2 SQIVND (reference sequence).

The chain links TRBV5-6 to TRBJ1-4; TRBD1 might be the D (5 bases). The V gene lost 5 bases and the J gene lost 4 bases, with 18 bases spanning the gap. The CDR3 totals 16 residues. Germline CDR1 reads SGHDT; CDR2 reads YYEEEE. The DNA of the CDR3 is TGTGCCAGCAGTATGACCTACCGGGACGGTAATGAAAAACTGTTTTTT. Its protein is CASSMTYRDGNEKLFF.

The CDR3 reads CASSSEGLAGAEGGTQYF. CDR3 DNA: TGTGCCAGCAGTTCGGAAGGACTAGCGGGGGCTGAGGGGGGGACCCAGTACTTC. The chain joins TRBV5-4 to TRBJ2-5; 13 nucleotides agree with TRBD2. From germline, CDR1 is SGHNT and CDR2 YYREEE (reference sequence). V lost 5 bases to trimming and J lost 7 bases; unmatched junction nucleotides: 17. The CDR3 runs to 18 residues.

The chain is built from TRBV18 and TRBJ2-2; D might be TRBD1 or TRBD2, each matching 6 bases. This CDR3 comprises 17 residues. Germline CDR1 and CDR2: KGHSH and LQKENI. V gave up 4 bases and J gave up 4 bases, with 19 bases separating them. CDR3 in DNA: TGTGCCAGCTCACTAGACCCTTGGGGGGCCGCCACCGGGGAGCTGTTTTTT. It yields the protein CASSLDPWGAATGELFF.

The rearrangement uses TRBV14 and TRBJ2-5; D is uncertain. V was pared by 5 bases and J by 3 bases, with 13 bases between. In germline, CDR1 is SGHDN, CDR2 FVKESK. The CDR3 runs to 14 residues. The CDR3 loop is CASSDPYLEETQYF. CDR3 coding DNA: TGTGCCAGCAGCGACCCTTACCTTGAAGAGACCCAGTACTTC.

Turning to this clone: A single base is all that separates this from a far larger clone, so a read error is likely. The rearrangement joins TRBV18 to TRBJ1-2, with TRBD1 identical over 8 bases. The CDR3 sequence is 13 residues long. The V gene's germline CDR1 is KGHSH and CDR2 LQKENI. As DNA, the CDR3 is TGTGCCAGCCCACCCACAGGGGGCTATGGCTACACCTTC. Translation: CASPPTGGYGYTF.

This clone was seen only a few times. Written as DNA, the CDR3 is TGTGCCAGCAGCTTAGAATATAGCCAAGACAGGTACAATGAGCAGTTCTTC. Its protein product is CASSLEYSQDRYNEQFF. V usage is TRBV11-2 and J usage is TRBJ2-1; a possible D gene is TRBD1 (6 bases). Trimming cost V 0 bases and J 4 bases, with 16 bases left between them. There are 17 residues in the CDR3. Per the germline V gene, CDR1 is SGHAT and CDR2 is FQNNGV.

V and J are TRBV5-1 and TRBJ2-2; D gene ambiguous. The V gene's germline CDR1 is SGHRS and CDR2 YFSETQ. V was trimmed by 4 bases and J by 7 bases, leaving 8 bases between them. The CDR3 is 12 amino acids. The CDR3 DNA reads TGCGCCAGCAGCCGAGTTGGCGGGGAGCTGTTTTTT. It encodes CASSRVGGELFF.

This rearrangement joins TRBV5-1 to TRBJ2-2; 7 positions match TRBD2. V shed 4 bases and J 0 bases; nucleotides not matched to a gene: 9. The CDR3 sequence is 17 residues long. From germline, CDR1 is SGHRS and CDR2 YFSETQ. CDR3: CASSPGGRGANTGELFF. In nucleotides, the CDR3 is TGCGCCAGCAGCCCCGGGGGGAGGGGTGCGAACACCGGGGAGCTGTTTTTT. Drawing the rest from reference TRBV5-1 and TRBJ2-2, the complete variable domain is KAGVTQTPRYLIKTRGQQVTLSCSPISGHRSVSWYQQTPGQGLQFLFEYFSETQRNKGNFPGRFSGRQFSNSRSEMNVSTLELGDSALYLCASSPGGRGANTGELFFGEGSRLTVL.

The chain combines TRBV30 with TRBJ2-1, with D possibly TRBD2 on 5 matching bases. This CDR3 region has 11 residues. Trimming left V 7 bases short and J 5 bases short, with 9 bases between. Germline values: CDR1 GTSNPN, CDR2 SVGIG (reference sequence). In nucleotides, the CDR3 is TGTGCCTCATCCGGGAACAATGAGCAGTTCTTC. As protein: CASSGNNEQFF.

Concerning this clone: Other DNA sequences within the sample encode an identical CDR3. J is TRBJ2-7 and V is TRBV11-2, with D perhaps TRBD2 (5 bases). Germline lookup yields CDR1 SGHAT and CDR2 FQNNGV. The V end was cut by 1 base, the J end by 4 bases, with 8 bases between. The length of the CDR3 is 13 residues. CDR3 loop: CASSLGGGYEQYF. CDR3 sequence (DNA): TGTGCCAGCAGCTTAGGCGGAGGATACGAGCAGTACTTC. Complete variable domain (other parts from reference TRBV11-2 and TRBJ2-7): EAGVAQSPRYKIIEKRQSVAFWCNPISGHATLYWYQQILGQGPKLLIQFQNNGVVDDSQLPKDRFSAERLKGVDSTLKIQPAKLEDSAVYLCASSLGGGYEQYFGPGTRLTVT.

This CDR3 reads CASSAGGSSNQPQHF. DNA of the CDR3: TGTGCCAGCAGTGCAGGGGGATCGAGCAATCAGCCCCAGCATTTT. This sequence joins TRBV6-4 and TRBJ1-5; the match to TRBD1 covers 7 bases. CDR3 length equals 15 residues. CDR1 MRHNA and CDR2 SNTAGT come from the germline V gene. The ends lost 4 bases at V and 1 base at J; junction bases unmatched: 4.

V usage is TRBV4-1 and J usage is TRBJ2-5; possible D gene TRBD1, 5 bases. Germline values: CDR1 MGHRA, CDR2 YSYEKL. This CDR3 spans 15 amino acids. Trimming removed 1 base at V and 2 bases at J, with 11 bases between. Here the CDR3 reads CASSQADRDQETQYF. CDR3 nucleotide sequence: TGCGCCAGCAGCCAAGCCGACAGAGATCAAGAGACCCAGTACTTC.

This clone was observed a few times. The gene calls are TRBV5-4 and TRBJ2-7; D is ambiguous. With 4 bases removed from V and 0 bases from J, the gap between germline ends came to 8 bases. The CDR3 loop spans 13 amino acids. CDR1 is SGHNT and CDR2 is YYREEE in the germline V gene (reference sequence). As DNA, the CDR3 is TGTGCCAGCAGCGCAAAGAGCTCCTACGAGCAGTACTTC. It yields the protein CASSAKSSYEQYF. The whole variable domain, remainder taken from reference TRBV5-4 and TRBJ2-7, is ETGVTQSPTHLIKTRGQQVTLRCSSQSGHNTVSWYQQALGQGPQFIFQYYREEENGRGNFPPRFSGLQFPNYSSELNVNALELDDSALYLCASSAKSSYEQYFGPGTRLTVT.

The J gene is TRBJ1-4, the V gene TRBV7-9, with 7 positions matching TRBD1. V shed 1 base and J 4 bases; nucleotides not matched to a gene: 6. CDR3 length: 16 residues. Germline loops: CDR1 SEHNR, CDR2 FQNEAQ (reference sequence). As DNA, the CDR3 is TGTGCCAGCAGCTTAGGGTCCGGGACAGATAATGAAAAACTGTTTTTT. Protein: CASSLGSGTDNEKLFF.

The chain joins TRBV6-1 to TRBJ2-7, with TRBD1 identical over 11 bases. J was trimmed by 11 bases and V by 5 bases; bases with no gene match: 11. The germline V gene has CDR1 MNHNS and CDR2 SASEGT. This CDR3 comprises 14 residues. CDR3 bases: TGTGCCAGCAGTCGGGACAGGGGGGCCCTGATGGAGTACTTC. Its protein product is CASSRDRGALMEYF.

The chain joins TRBV2 to TRBJ2-1; D unresolved. This CDR3 has 14 residues. Germline V gene data show CDR1 as SNHLY and CDR2 as FYNNEI. Trimming took off 6 bases at V and 8 bases at J, with 17 bases between the two ends. The CDR3 DNA reads TGTGCCAGCAGACTTGATCTAGGACGGTATGAGCAGTTCTTC. Its translation is CASRLDLGRYEQFF.

This chain joins TRBV30 and TRBJ2-3; no definite D call. The CDR3 has 12 residues. CDR1 GTSNPN and CDR2 SVGIG come from the germline V gene (reference sequence). V lost 3 bases and J lost 2, with 6 bases in between. The CDR3 protein is CAWRGLTDTQYF. The CDR3 region has the DNA TGTGCCTGGAGGGGCCTCACAGATACGCAGTATTTT.

The rearrangement joins TRBV28 to TRBJ2-5; 8 nucleotides match TRBD1. Germline CDR1 is MDHEN and CDR2 is SYDVKM. The CDR3 has 14 residues. V shed 6 bases and J 4 bases; nucleotides not matched to a gene: 7. The CDR3: CASSTRQGAETQYF. The CDR3 coding sequence is TGTGCCAGCAGCACCCGTCAGGGGGCAGAGACCCAGTACTTC.

The sample holds a few counts of this clone. This chain connects TRBV28 to TRBJ1-5; D call uncertain. The CDR3 spans 15 residues. V lost 5 bases, J lost 5 bases, and 16 bases lay in between. Germline V gene data show CDR1 as MDHEN and CDR2 as SYDVKM. CDR3 loop: CASSSLRQTYQPQHF. The CDR3 nucleotides are TGTGCCAGCAGTAGTCTCCGGCAGACTTATCAGCCCCAGCATTTT.

In this sample, this clone turned up a few times. The chain recombines TRBV6-1 with TRBJ1-1; D is unclear. The V gene lost 3 bases and the J gene lost 1 base, with 6 bases spanning the gap. Germline V lookup: CDR1 MNHNS, CDR2 SASEGT. CDR3 size: 13 residues. DNA for the CDR3: TGTGCCAGCAGTGATAGTAAGAACACTGAAGCTTTCTTT. It specifies CASSDSKNTEAFF.

The CDR3: CASSLRGGTGSAYEQYF. The CDR3 DNA sequence: TGTGCCAGCAGCTTGAGAGGGGGGACAGGGAGCGCCTACGAGCAGTACTTC. This rearrangement joins TRBV7-2 to TRBJ2-7; 9 nucleotides agree with TRBD1. V dropped 3 bases and J dropped 2; count of bases not matched to a gene: 11. Germline CDR1 and CDR2: SGHTA and FQGNSA. The CDR3 length is 17 residues.

The rearrangement links TRBV27 to TRBJ2-2; D not resolved. Trimming took off 4 bases at V and 7 bases at J, with 7 bases between the two ends. The CDR3 consists of 12 residues. The germline V gene encodes CDR1 MNHEY and CDR2 SMNVEV (reference sequence). The CDR3 region is CASSYLYGELFF. The CDR3 nucleotides are TGTGCCAGCAGTTACCTGTACGGGGAGCTGTTTTTT.

This rearrangement joins TRBV18 to TRBJ2-7; TRBD2 aligns across 10 bases. This CDR3 comprises 14 residues. Germline V gene sequence: CDR1 KGHSH, CDR2 LQKENI. V shed 3 bases and J 2 bases; nucleotides not matched to a gene: 1. CDR3 amino acids: CASSPGLATYEQYF. The CDR3 bases are TGTGCCAGCTCACCGGGACTAGCGACCTACGAGCAGTACTTC.

This clone was seen repeatedly, ten times or more. The chain is built from TRBV6-6 and TRBJ2-2; 10 nucleotides line up with TRBD2. The CDR3 totals 15 residues. Per the germline V gene, CDR1 is MNHNY and CDR2 is SVGAGI (reference sequence). Unmatched junction bases numbered 2, after V lost 6 bases and J lost 1 base. DNA of the CDR3: TGTGCCAGCAGAAGGACTAGCGGGAACACCGGGGAGCTGTTTTTT. Residues: CASRRTSGNTGELFF.

This clone was detected only a few times. The chain combines TRBV27 with TRBJ1-2; D possibly corresponds to TRBD1 (6 bases). The CDR3 runs 14 residues. Germline-derived CDR1 and CDR2 are MNHEY and SMNVEV (reference sequence). The V end was cut by 4 bases, the J end by 1 base, with 10 bases between. CDR3 loop: CASSSYRVNYGYTF. CDR3 sequence (DNA): TGTGCCAGCAGTTCCTACAGGGTTAACTATGGCTACACCTTC.